This T cell receptor (beta chain) was identified in a study of cytomegalovirus exposure and HLA in healthy donors. The PCR had 60 Vbeta and 13 Jbeta primers. The method was immunoSEQ multiplex PCR; TCRdb's version includes in-frame clones alone and lacks a portion of them. This table holds fewer than 200,000 clones, roughly 70% found once. This TCR derives from a woman aged 40 to 55 in good health and CMV-seropositive. Sequenced sample: PBMCs.

The CDR3 is CASSVAVAGGRNTGELFF. The CDR3 DNA sequence: TGTGCCAGCAGCGTAGCAGTAGCGGGGGGCCGCAACACCGGGGAGCTGTTTTTT. The J gene is TRBJ2-2, the V gene TRBV9, with TRBD2 matching over 10 bases. The V segment lost 0 bases and the J segment 2 bases; nucleotides outside the gene matches: 7. Germline V lookup: CDR1 SGDLS, CDR2 YYNGEE. This CDR3 spans 18 amino acids.